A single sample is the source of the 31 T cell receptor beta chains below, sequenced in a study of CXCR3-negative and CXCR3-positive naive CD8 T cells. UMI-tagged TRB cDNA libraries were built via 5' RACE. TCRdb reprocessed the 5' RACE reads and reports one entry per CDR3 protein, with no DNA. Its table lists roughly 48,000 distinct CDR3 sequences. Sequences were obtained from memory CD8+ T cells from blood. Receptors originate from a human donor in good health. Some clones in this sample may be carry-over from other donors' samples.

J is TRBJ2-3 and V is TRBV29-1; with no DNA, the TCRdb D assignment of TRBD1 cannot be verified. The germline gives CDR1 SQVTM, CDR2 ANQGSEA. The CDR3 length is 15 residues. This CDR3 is CSAAPGQGPSDTQYF.

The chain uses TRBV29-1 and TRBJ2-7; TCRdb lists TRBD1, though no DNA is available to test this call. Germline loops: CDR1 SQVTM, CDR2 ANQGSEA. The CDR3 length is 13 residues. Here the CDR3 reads CSVPGLGTYEQYF.

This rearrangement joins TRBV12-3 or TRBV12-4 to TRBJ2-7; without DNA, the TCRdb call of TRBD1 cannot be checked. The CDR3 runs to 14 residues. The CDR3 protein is CASSPGQGTYEQYF.

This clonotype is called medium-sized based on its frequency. The CDR3 here is CASSLTSGGADTQYF. J is TRBJ2-3 and V is TRBV6-2 or TRBV6-3; the TCRdb D gene call, TRBD2, has no DNA to confirm it. From germline, CDR1 is MNHEY and CDR2 SVGEGT. CDR3 length equals 15 residues.

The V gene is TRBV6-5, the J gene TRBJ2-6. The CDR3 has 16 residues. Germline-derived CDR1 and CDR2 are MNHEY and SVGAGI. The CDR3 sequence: CASSYSVGTGANVLTF.

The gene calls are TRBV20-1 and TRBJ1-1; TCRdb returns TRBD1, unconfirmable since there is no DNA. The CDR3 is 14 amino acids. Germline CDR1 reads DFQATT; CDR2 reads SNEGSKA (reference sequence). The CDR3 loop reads CSASFGALNTEAFF.

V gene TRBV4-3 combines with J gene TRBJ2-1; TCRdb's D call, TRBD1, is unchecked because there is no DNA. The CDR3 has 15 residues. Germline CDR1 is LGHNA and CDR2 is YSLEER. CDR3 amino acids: CASSQTGDPYNEQFF.

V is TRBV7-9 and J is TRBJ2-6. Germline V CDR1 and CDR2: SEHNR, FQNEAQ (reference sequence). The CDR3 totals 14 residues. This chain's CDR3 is CASSLGDRANVLTF.

CDR3 region: CASSGQRESETQYF. The chain links TRBV11-2 to TRBJ2-5; TCRdb's D call, TRBD2, is unchecked because there is no DNA. This CDR3 has 14 amino acids. Germline-derived CDR1 and CDR2 are SGHAT and FQNNGV.

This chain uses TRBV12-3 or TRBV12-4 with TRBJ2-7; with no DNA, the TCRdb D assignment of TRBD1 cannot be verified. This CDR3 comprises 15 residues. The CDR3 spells CASNRDRGIPYEQYF.

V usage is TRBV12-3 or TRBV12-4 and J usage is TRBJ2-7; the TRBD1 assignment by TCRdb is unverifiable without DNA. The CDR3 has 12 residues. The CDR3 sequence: CASSVTVYEQYF.

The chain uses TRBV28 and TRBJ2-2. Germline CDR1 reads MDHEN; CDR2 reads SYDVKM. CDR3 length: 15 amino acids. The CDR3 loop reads CASRPDGTNTGELFF.

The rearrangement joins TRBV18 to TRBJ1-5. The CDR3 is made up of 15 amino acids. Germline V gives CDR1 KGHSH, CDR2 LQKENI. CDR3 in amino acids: CASSQEGQINQPQHF.

The chain's CDR3 is CASSDTDSFGNTGELFF. The V and J genes are TRBV6-4 and TRBJ2-2. CDR1 MRHNA and CDR2 SNTAGT come from the germline V gene. The length of the CDR3 is 17 residues.

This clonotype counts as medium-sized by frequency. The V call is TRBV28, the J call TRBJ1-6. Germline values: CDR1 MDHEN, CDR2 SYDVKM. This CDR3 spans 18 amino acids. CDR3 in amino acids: CASQKPGLNSGRNSPLHF. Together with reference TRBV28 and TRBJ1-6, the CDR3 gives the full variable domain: DVKVTQSSRYLVKRTGEKVFLECVQDMDHENMFWYRQDPGLGLRLIYFSYDVKMKEKGDIPEGYSVSREKKERFSLILESASTNQTSMYLCASQKPGLNSGRNSPLHFGNGTRLTVT.

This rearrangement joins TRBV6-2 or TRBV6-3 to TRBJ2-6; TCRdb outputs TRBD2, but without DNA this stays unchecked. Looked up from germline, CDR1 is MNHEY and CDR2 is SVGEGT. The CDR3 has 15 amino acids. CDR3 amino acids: CASSEGIAGANVLTF.

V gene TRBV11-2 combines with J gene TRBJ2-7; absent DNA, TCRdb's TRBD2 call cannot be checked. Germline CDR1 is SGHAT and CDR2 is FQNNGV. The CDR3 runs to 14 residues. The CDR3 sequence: CASTLWGTSYEQYF. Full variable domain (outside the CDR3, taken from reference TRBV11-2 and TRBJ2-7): EAGVAQSPRYKIIEKRQSVAFWCNPISGHATLYWYQQILGQGPKLLIQFQNNGVVDDSQLPKDRFSAERLKGVDSTLKIQPAKLEDSAVYLCASTLWGTSYEQYFGPGTRLTVT.

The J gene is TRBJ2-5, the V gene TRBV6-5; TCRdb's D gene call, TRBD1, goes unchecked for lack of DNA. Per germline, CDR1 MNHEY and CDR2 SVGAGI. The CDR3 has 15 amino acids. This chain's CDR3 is CASTSGTGDQGTQYF.

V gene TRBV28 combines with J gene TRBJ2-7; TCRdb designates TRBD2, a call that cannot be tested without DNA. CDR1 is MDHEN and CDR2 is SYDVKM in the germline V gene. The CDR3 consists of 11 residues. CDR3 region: CASTVSGEQYF.

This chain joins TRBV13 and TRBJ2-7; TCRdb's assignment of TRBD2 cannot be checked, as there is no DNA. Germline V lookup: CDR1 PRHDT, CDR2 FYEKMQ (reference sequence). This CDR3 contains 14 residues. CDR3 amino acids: CASSLTAGGNEQYF. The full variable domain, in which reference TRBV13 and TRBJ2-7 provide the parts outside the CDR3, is AAGVIQSPRHLIKEKRETATLKCYPIPRHDTVYWYQQGPGQDPQFLISFYEKMQSDKGSIPDRFSAQQFSDYHSELNMSSLELGDSALYFCASSLTAGGNEQYFGPGTRLTVT.

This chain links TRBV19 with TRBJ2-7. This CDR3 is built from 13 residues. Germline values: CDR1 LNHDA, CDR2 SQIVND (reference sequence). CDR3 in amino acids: CASSIGVGYEQYF.

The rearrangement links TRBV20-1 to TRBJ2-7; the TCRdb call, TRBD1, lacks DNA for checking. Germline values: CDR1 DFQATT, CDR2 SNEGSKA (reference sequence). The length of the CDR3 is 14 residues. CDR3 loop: CSARDGRPLNEQYF.

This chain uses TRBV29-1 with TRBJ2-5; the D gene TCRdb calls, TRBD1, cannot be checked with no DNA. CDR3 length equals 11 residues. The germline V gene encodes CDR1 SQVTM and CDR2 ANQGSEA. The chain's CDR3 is CSVDRTGRQYF.

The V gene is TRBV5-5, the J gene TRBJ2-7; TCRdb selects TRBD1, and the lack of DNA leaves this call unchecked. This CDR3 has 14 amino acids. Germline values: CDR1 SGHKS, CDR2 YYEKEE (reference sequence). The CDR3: CASSLGTGWDEQYF. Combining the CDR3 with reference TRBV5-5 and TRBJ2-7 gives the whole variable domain DAGVTQSPTHLIKTRGQQVTLRCSPISGHKSVSWYQQVLGQGPQFIFQYYEKEERGRGNFPDRFSARQFPNYSSELNVNALLLGDSALYLCASSLGTGWDEQYFGPGTRLTVT.

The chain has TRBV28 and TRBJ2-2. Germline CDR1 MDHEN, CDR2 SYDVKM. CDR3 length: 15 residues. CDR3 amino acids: CASSRRYSNTGELFF.

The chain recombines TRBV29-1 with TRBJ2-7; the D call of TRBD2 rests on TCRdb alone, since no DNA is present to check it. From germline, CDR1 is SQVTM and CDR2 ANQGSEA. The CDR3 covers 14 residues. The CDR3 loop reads CSVDGLGMDYEQYF.

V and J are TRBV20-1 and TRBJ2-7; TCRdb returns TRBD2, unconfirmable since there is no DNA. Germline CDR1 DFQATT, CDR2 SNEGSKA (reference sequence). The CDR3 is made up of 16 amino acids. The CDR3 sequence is CSATWTSGLNSYEQYF.

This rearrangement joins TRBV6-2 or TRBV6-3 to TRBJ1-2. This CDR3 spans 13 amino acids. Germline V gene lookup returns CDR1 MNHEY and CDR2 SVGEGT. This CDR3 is CASSYADNYGYTF.

This CDR3 is CASSLGFGEATEQYF. This chain links TRBV5-1 with TRBJ2-7; as DNA is missing, the TRBD2 call by TCRdb cannot be tested. Germline CDR1 SGHRS, CDR2 YFSETQ. The CDR3 runs 15 residues.

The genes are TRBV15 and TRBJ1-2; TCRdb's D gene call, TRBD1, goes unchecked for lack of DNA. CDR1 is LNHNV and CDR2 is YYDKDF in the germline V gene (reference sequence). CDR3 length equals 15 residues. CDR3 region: CATSRDEGVTFGYTF. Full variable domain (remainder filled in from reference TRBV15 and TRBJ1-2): DAMVIQNPRYQVTQFGKPVTLSCSQTLNHNVMYWYQQKSSQAPKLLFHYYDKDFNNEADTPDNFQSRRPNTSFCFLDIRSPGLGDTAMYLCATSRDEGVTFGYTFGSGTRLTVV.

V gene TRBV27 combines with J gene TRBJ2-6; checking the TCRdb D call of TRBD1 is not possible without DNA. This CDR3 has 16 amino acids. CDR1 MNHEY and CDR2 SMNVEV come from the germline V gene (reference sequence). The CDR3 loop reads CASTLLPPGGANVLTF.